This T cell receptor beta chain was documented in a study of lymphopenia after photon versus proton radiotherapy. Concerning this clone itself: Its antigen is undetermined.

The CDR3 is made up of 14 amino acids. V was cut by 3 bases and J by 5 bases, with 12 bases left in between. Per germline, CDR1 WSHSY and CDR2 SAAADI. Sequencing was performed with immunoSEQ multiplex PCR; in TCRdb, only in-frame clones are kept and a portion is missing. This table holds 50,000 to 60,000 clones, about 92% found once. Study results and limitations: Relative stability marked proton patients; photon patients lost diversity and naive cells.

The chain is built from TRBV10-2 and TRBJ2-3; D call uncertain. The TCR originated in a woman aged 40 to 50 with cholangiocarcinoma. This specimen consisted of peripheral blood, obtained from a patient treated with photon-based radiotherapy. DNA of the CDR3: TGCGCCAGCAGTGAAGGTCAGATAGTAGATACGCAGTATTTT. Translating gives CASSEGQIVDTQYF.